This passage covers 20 T cell receptor beta chains from one sample sequenced in a study of T cell responses to AZD1222 COVID-19 vaccine. The table came from immunoSEQ multiplex PCR; TCRdb's copy has only in-frame clones and leaves some out. The sample has some 47,000 clones; roughly 90% are singletons. Sample: peripheral blood, taken 28 days after the second AZD1222 dose. The receptors were sampled from an adult who received the AZD1222 COVID-19 vaccine.

The chain uses TRBV5-1 and TRBJ1-3; no definite D call. V lost 4 bases to trimming and J lost 0 bases, with 8 bases between them. Germline CDR1 reads SGHRS; CDR2 reads YFSETQ. The CDR3 extends over 14 amino acids. Here the CDR3 reads CASSPDASGNTIYF. The CDR3 nucleotides are TGCGCCAGCAGCCCGGACGCCTCTGGAAACACCATATATTTT.

The CDR3 DNA sequence: TGTGCCAGCAGTCGGACAGAGACCTATGGCTACACCTTC. Residues: CASSRTETYGYTF. This chain joins TRBV6-5 and TRBJ1-2; D may be TRBD1 (6 bases). Trimming took off 5 bases at V and 4 bases at J, with 11 bases between the two ends. This CDR3 is built from 13 residues. Germline values: CDR1 MNHEY, CDR2 SVGAGI.

The chain links TRBV18 to TRBJ2-7; the match to TRBD2 covers 8 bases. Germline assignment: CDR1 KGHSH and CDR2 LQKENI. This CDR3 is built from 15 residues. The V and J ends lost 3 bases and 1 base, in that order; junction bases with no gene match: 5. CDR3 residues: CASSPRTSRSYEQYF. Written as DNA, the CDR3 is TGTGCCAGCTCACCCCGGACTAGCCGATCCTACGAGCAGTACTTC.

The chain couples TRBV10-2 to TRBJ2-7, with unresolved D. V lost 6 bases to trimming and J lost 0 bases, with 12 bases between them. The CDR3 runs 14 residues. In germline, CDR1 is WSHSY, CDR2 SAAADI. Here the CDR3 reads CASRGEGSSYEQYF. CDR3 in DNA: TGCGCCAGCAGGGGCGAAGGTAGCTCCTACGAGCAGTACTTC.

This chain links TRBV28 with TRBJ2-3; D is unresolved. CDR1 and CDR2 (germline): MDHEN, SYDVKM. The CDR3 sequence is 14 residues long. Deletions cut 5 bases from V and 0 bases from J, with 9 bases between. CDR3 sequence (DNA): TGTGCCAGCAGTGCCCCGGATAGCACAGATACGCAGTATTTT. Amino acids: CASSAPDSTDTQYF. Filled out from reference TRBV28 and TRBJ2-3, the complete variable domain reads DVKVTQSSRYLVKRTGEKVFLECVQDMDHENMFWYRQDPGLGLRLIYFSYDVKMKEKGDIPEGYSVSREKKERFSLILESASTNQTSMYLCASSAPDSTDTQYFGPGTRLTVL.

V is TRBV5-4 and J is TRBJ1-6; TRBD1 matches 8 bases. The J segment lost 9 bases and the V segment lost 4 bases, leaving 9 bases of the junction unmatched. The CDR3 has 15 residues. Germline lookup yields CDR1 SGHNT and CDR2 YYREEE (reference sequence). The CDR3 nucleotides are TGTGCCAGCAGCCCAAGGACAGGACAGGGTTCACCCCTCCACTTT. This encodes CASSPRTGQGSPLHF.

This chain links TRBV29-1 with TRBJ1-5, with D perhaps matching TRBD1 (5 bases). The CDR3 runs 13 residues. Germline loops: CDR1 SQVTM, CDR2 ANQGSEA. The V gene lost 4 bases and the J gene lost 5 bases, with 12 bases spanning the gap. The CDR3 loop is CSVVGGIDQPQHF. CDR3 DNA: TGCAGCGTTGTGGGGGGAATAGATCAGCCCCAGCATTTT.

This sequence joins TRBV9 and TRBJ2-7; 10 bases are a match to TRBD1. This CDR3 is built from 15 residues. Germline-derived CDR1 and CDR2 are SGDLS and YYNGEE. V was clipped by 0 bases and J by 1 base; unmatched bases: 1. The CDR3 DNA reads as TGTGCCAGCAGCGTAGGACAGGGGGCATCCTACGAGCAGTACTTC. Translated: CASSVGQGASYEQYF.

The chain carries TRBV27 and TRBJ1-6; D gene unclear. Between the trimmed V and J ends, which lost 2 bases and 10 bases, there was a span of 12 bases. In germline, CDR1 is MNHEY, CDR2 SMNVEV (reference sequence). This CDR3 has 14 amino acids. For the CDR3, the DNA is TGTGCCAGCAGTTTACTGGAGGTCCGATCACCCCTCCACTTT. It yields the protein CASSLLEVRSPLHF.

This clone was observed once. Written as DNA, the CDR3 is TGTGCCAGCAGCTTAGCCTCAGCTAGCTCCTATAATTCACCCCTCCACTTT. Protein sequence: CASSLASASSYNSPLHF. The rearrangement uses TRBV7-9 and TRBJ1-6; the D is unclear. V lost 0 bases to trimming and J lost 0 bases, with 9 bases between them. From germline, CDR1 is SEHNR and CDR2 FQNEAQ (reference sequence). The CDR3 sequence is 17 residues long.

In DNA form, the CDR3 reads TGCGCCAGCAAAAGGGGGACACACCAAGAGACCCAGTACTTC. Translated, it gives CASKRGTHQETQYF. This chain connects TRBV5-1 to TRBJ2-5; D may be TRBD1 (6 bases). The V gene lost 6 bases and the J gene lost 0 bases, with 12 bases spanning the gap. The CDR3 is 14 residues long. CDR1 and CDR2 (germline): SGHRS, YFSETQ.

The J gene is TRBJ2-3, the V gene TRBV10-1; 7 nucleotides agree with TRBD2. Germline CDR1 WNHNN, CDR2 SYGVQD (reference sequence). The CDR3 runs 17 residues. V lost 2 bases to trimming and J lost 0 bases; unmatched junction nucleotides: 8. CDR3 sequence: CASSEAAGQTSTDTQYF. Here the CDR3 DNA reads TGCGCCAGCAGTGAGGCAGCGGGGCAGACGAGCACAGATACGCAGTATTTT.

This clone came up a few times. The V and J genes are TRBV29-1 and TRBJ2-7; D is undetermined. V lost 4 bases and J lost 2, with 9 bases in between. CDR3 length: 12 amino acids. The germline V gene has CDR1 SQVTM and CDR2 ANQGSEA. CDR3 DNA: TGCAGCGTTGGGCCCTACCCCTACGAGCAGTACTTC. This encodes CSVGPYPYEQYF.

The gene calls are TRBV30 and TRBJ1-5, with D perhaps matching TRBD1 (6 bases). V was shortened by 2 bases and J by 7 bases, with 9 bases between the two germline ends. The CDR3 contains 12 residues. Germline V gene lookup returns CDR1 GTSNPN and CDR2 SVGIG (reference sequence). The CDR3 coding sequence is TGTGCCTGGAGTCCACAGGGCCAGCCCCAGCATTTT. Residues: CAWSPQGQPQHF.

This clone appeared a single time. The chain combines TRBV6-2 or TRBV6-3 with TRBJ2-1, with D uncertain. This CDR3 is 14 amino acids long. Per the germline V gene, CDR1 is MNHEY and CDR2 is SVGEGT. Trimming pared 4 bases from V and 1 base from J, leaving 8 bases between. The CDR3, as DNA: TGTGCCAGCAGTTGGGCCGCATCCTACAATGAGCAGTTCTTC. It specifies CASSWAASYNEQFF.

The gene calls are TRBV7-3 and TRBJ2-7; 8 positions agree with TRBD1. V gave up 4 bases and J gave up 7 bases; unmatched junction bases: 6. The CDR3 is 13 residues long. Germline assignment: CDR1 SGHTA and CDR2 FQGTGA. This CDR3 is CASSSRTGYEQYF. Written as DNA, the CDR3 is TGTGCCAGCAGCTCGCGGACAGGGTATGAGCAGTACTTC.

V gene TRBV9 combines with J gene TRBJ2-7, with TRBD2 identical over 13 bases. CDR1 is SGDLS and CDR2 is YYNGEE in the germline V gene. CDR3 length: 14 residues. The trim removed 3 bases at V and 5 bases at J, leaving 2 bases unmatched. CDR3 nucleotide sequence: TGTGCCAGCAGCGCGGGGACTAGCGGGAACGAGCAGTACTTC. Residues: CASSAGTSGNEQYF.

The chain is built from TRBV2 and TRBJ2-1; 8 bases are a match to TRBD2. CDR3 length: 15 amino acids. CDR1 and CDR2 from the germline V gene are SNHLY and FYNNEI. V lost 8 bases and J lost 4; bases outside the gene matches: 10. In DNA form, the CDR3 reads TGTGCCAGCGGACGGGAGGGCCTTAGGTACAATGAGCAGTTCTTC. The encoded protein is CASGREGLRYNEQFF.

This rearrangement joins TRBV28 to TRBJ1-5; 9 bases are a match to TRBD1. The junction had 7 bases not matched to a gene; V was cut back by 3 bases and J by 1 base. The CDR3 is 17 residues long. The germline gives CDR1 MDHEN, CDR2 SYDVKM. The CDR3 loop is CASSLVRTGVSNQPQHF. CDR3 nucleotides: TGTGCCAGCAGTTTGGTACGGACAGGGGTAAGCAATCAGCCCCAGCATTTT.

The chain couples TRBV28 to TRBJ1-5; tentatively, D is TRBD1 (5 bases). The length of the CDR3 is 13 residues. Trimming stripped 3 bases from V and 7 bases from J, with 10 bases between. The germline V gene has CDR1 MDHEN and CDR2 SYDVKM. The CDR3 region is CASSFVRDQPQHF. CDR3 DNA sequence: TGTGCCAGCAGTTTTGTCAGGGACCAGCCCCAGCATTTT.